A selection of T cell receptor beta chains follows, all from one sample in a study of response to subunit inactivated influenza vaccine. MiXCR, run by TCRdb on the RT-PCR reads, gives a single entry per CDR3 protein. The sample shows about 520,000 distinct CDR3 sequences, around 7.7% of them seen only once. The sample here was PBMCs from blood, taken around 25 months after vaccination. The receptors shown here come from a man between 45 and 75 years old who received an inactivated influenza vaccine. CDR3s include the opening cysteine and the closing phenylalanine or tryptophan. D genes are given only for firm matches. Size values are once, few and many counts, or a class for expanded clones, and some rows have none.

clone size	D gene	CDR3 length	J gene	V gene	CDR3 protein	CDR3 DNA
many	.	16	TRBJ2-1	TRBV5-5	CASSFWALSSYNEQFF	TGTGCCAGCAGCTTTTGGGCCCTGAGCTCCTACAATGAGCAGTTCTTC
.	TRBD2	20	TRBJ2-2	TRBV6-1	CASSKSPGLAGSTNTGELFF	TGTGCCAGCAGTAAAAGTCCGGGACTAGCGGGGAGCACAAATACCGGGGAGCTGTTTTTT
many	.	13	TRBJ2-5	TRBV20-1	CSARRENWETQYF	TGCAGTGCTAGAAGGGAGAATTGGGAGACCCAGTACTTC
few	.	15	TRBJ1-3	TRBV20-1	CSARDAARIGNTIYF	TGCAGTGCTAGAGATGCCGCTAGAATTGGAAACACCATATATTTT
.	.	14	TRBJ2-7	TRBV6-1	CASRFLYSSYEQYF	TGTGCCAGCAGGTTCCTATACAGCTCCTACGAGCAGTACTTC
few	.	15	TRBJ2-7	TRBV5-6	CASSFGHGITYEQYF	TGTGCCAGCAGCTTTGGTCACGGGATTACCTACGAGCAGTACTTC
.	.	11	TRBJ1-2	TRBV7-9	CASSLLGGVSF	TGTGCCAGCAGCTTATTGGGAGGCGTCTCCTTC
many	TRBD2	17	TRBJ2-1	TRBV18	CASSPPLSGGLYNEQFF	TGTGCCAGCTCACCGCCCCTAAGCGGGGGACTCTACAATGAGCAGTTCTTC
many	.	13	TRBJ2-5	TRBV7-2	CASSVTRRETQYF	TGTGCCAGCAGCGTGACTAGGAGAGAGACCCAGTACTTC
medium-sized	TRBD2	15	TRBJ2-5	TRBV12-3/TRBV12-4	CAIRGLAGDEETQYF	TGTGCCATCCGTGGACTAGCGGGAGACGAAGAGACCCAGTACTTC
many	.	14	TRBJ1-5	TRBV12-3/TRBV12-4	CASSPGTPRQPQHF	TGTGCCAGCAGTCCCGGGACACCGCGACAGCCCCAGCATTTT
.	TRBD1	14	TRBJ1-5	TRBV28	CASVDRGLDQPQHF	TGTGCCAGCGTAGACAGGGGGTTGGATCAGCCCCAGCATTTT
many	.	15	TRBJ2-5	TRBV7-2	CASSLVPGFGETQYF	TGTGCCAGCAGCTTAGTACCAGGGTTTGGAGAGACCCAGTACTTC
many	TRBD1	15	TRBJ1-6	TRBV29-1	CSVEGVGTGPSPLHF	TGCAGCGTTGAGGGGGTGGGGACAGGTCCTTCACCCCTCCACTTT
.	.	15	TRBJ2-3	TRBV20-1	CSATLGTDYTDTQYF	TGCAGTGCTACCCTCGGGACCGACTACACAGATACGCAGTATTTT
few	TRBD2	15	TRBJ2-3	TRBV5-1	CASSLQGLATDTQYF	TGCGCCAGCAGCTTGCAGGGACTAGCGACAGATACGCAGTATTTT
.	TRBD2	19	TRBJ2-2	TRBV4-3	CASSPTLKRLAVKTGELFF	TGCGCCAGCAGCCCTACCTTGAAACGGCTAGCGGTGAAAACCGGGGAGCTGTTTTTT
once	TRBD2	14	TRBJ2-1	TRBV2	CASSVISGHNEQFF	TGTGCCAGCAGTGTGATTAGCGGGCACAATGAGCAGTTCTTC
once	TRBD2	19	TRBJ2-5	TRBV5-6	CASSSRGLAGGPYQETQYF	TGTGCCAGCAGCTCTCGAGGACTAGCGGGAGGCCCGTACCAAGAGACCCAGTACTTC
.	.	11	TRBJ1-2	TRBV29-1	CSVDTDGGYTF	TGCAGCGTGGATACTGACGGGGGCTACACCTTC
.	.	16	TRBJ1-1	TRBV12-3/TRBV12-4	CASSFRGSAWYTEAFF	TGTGCCAGCAGTTTTCGGGGGTCCGCGTGGTACACTGAAGCTTTCTTT
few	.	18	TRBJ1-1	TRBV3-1	CASSQDRPEMIGHTEAFF	TGTGCCAGCAGCCAAGATCGCCCAGAGATGATCGGGCACACTGAAGCTTTCTTT
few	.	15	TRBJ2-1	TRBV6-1	CASSQALATYNEQFF	TGTGCCAGCAGTCAGGCCCTAGCGACCTACAATGAGCAGTTCTTC
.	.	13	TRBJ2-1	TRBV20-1	CSANIRLNNEQFF	TGCAGTGCTAATATCAGACTGAACAATGAGCAGTTCTTC
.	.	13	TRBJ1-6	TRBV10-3	CAISESTDSPLHF	TGTGCCATCAGTGAGTCGACGGATTCACCCCTCCACTTT
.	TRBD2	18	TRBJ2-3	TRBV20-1	CSARRTSGGAWSTDTQYF	TGCAGTGCTAGGAGGACTAGCGGGGGGGCCTGGTCCACAGATACGCAGTATTTT
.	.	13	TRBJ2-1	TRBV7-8	CASSLVGFNEQFF	TGTGCCAGCAGCTTAGTCGGGTTTAATGAGCAGTTCTTC
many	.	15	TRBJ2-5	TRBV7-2	CASSLALYRQETQYF	TGTGCCAGCAGCTTAGCGCTTTACAGACAAGAGACCCAGTACTTC